This T cell receptor (beta chain) stems from a study of response to subunit inactivated influenza vaccine. CDR1 and CDR2 from the germline V gene are SGHRS and YFSETQ. The CDR3 consists of 13 residues. V gave up 2 bases and J gave up 5 bases, with 8 bases separating them. Using its own MiXCR run on the RT-PCR reads, TCRdb lists one record per CDR3 protein. The sample lists 650,000 to 800,000 distinct CDR3 sequences, approximately 15% occurring once. The table lists this clonotype with a few counts. Its target is unknown. Study-wide results and limits: The authors suggested that every seasonal influenza vaccination recruits few new T cells.

The source material was PBMCs from blood, sampled roughly 15 days before vaccination. This receptor was obtained from a man aged 45 to 65 who received an inactivated influenza vaccine. The gene calls are TRBV5-1 and TRBJ2-4; tentatively, D is TRBD1 (5 bases). The CDR3 nucleotides are TGCGCCAGCAGCTTAACCAGGGAAAACATTCAGTACTTC. It yields the protein CASSLTRENIQYF. The full variable domain, its missing parts supplied by reference TRBV5-1 and TRBJ2-4, is KAGVTQTPRYLIKTRGQQVTLSCSPISGHRSVSWYQQTPGQGLQFLFEYFSETQRNKGNFPGRFSGRQFSNSRSEMNVSTLELGDSALYLCASSLTRENIQYFGAGTRLSVL.